This TCR beta chain was sequenced for a study of OX40 agonist ivuxolimab in advanced cancers. Study-level points and caveats: At doses 0.1 to 3.0 mg/kg, CD4+ and CD8+ clones expanded.

Of note for this clone: No antigen is known for it.

After removal of 6 bases from V and 7 bases from J, the junction contained 8 bases not matched to a gene. The CDR3 contains 16 residues. Germline CDR1 reads MDHEN; CDR2 reads SYDVKM. Sequencing was performed with immunoSEQ multiplex PCR; in TCRdb, only in-frame clones are kept and a portion is missing. The table shows 45,000 to 60,000 clones, with around 80% occurring only once. This chain uses TRBV28 with TRBJ2-1, with 14 bases lining up with TRBD2. The clonotype originates from an adult with an advanced solid tumor such as melanoma, head and neck, liver or kidney cancer. Sequenced material: CD4+ or CD8+ T cells sorted from blood, taken in a trial of the OX40 agonist ivuxolimab. As DNA, the CDR3 is TGTGCCAGCAGCCCATCCAGACTAGCGGGAGGGAATGAGCAGTTCTTC. Amino acids: CASSPSRLAGGNEQFF.